Each of the 17 T cell receptor beta chains below was sequenced from the same sample in a study of OX40 agonist ivuxolimab in advanced cancers. The receptor library was made with the immunoSEQ multiplex PCR assay. This is the immuneACCESS table as TCRdb keeps it, with only in-frame sequences that have V and J called. A part of the clones is gone; compared with another copy, unresolved V genes explain less than half, and the rest is unexplained. The sample contains about 73,000 clones, about nine tenths of them found a single time. 0.78% of the sample is in the top ten clones. Sequenced material: CD4+ or CD8+ T cells sorted from blood, taken in a trial of the OX40 agonist ivuxolimab. These receptor sequences come from an adult with an advanced solid tumor such as melanoma, head and neck, liver or kidney cancer.

The chain joins TRBV7-9 to TRBJ2-5; D gene unclear. CDR1 is SEHNR and CDR2 is FQNEAQ in the germline V gene (reference sequence). Trimming cost V 8 bases and J 4 bases, with 8 bases left between them. CDR3 length equals 11 residues. The CDR3 protein is CASHMGETQYF. DNA of the CDR3: TGTGCCAGCCACATGGGAGAGACCCAGTACTTC.

This rearrangement joins TRBV11-3 to TRBJ2-4; D is uncertain. CDR1 and CDR2 (germline): SGHNT, YENEEA. The CDR3 loop spans 13 amino acids. Trimming cost V 0 bases and J 2 bases, with 2 bases left between them. The CDR3 spells CASSLDPKNIQYF. CDR3 DNA: TGTGCCAGCAGCTTAGATCCCAAAAACATTCAGTACTTC.

V and J are TRBV9 and TRBJ2-1; D is unresolved. Trimming took off 3 bases at V and 10 bases at J, with 8 bases between the two ends. The CDR3 sequence is 11 residues long. Germline V gene data show CDR1 as SGDLS and CDR2 as YYNGEE. CDR3 protein: CASSGLGEQFF. CDR3 nucleotides: TGTGCCAGCAGCGGCCTCGGGGAGCAGTTCTTC. The whole variable domain, filled in from reference TRBV9 and TRBJ2-1, reads DSGVTQTPKHLITATGQRVTLRCSPRSGDLSVYWYQQSLDQGLQFLIQYYNGEERAKGNILERFSAQQFPDLHSELNLSSLELGDSALYFCASSGLGEQFFGPGTRLTVL.

The CDR3 DNA reads TGTGCCAGTATGGCAGGTCAAAACCAGCCCCAGCATTTT. This encodes CASMAGQNQPQHF. The V call is TRBV19, the J call TRBJ1-5; D call uncertain. Between the trimmed V and J ends, which lost 7 bases and 7 bases, there was a span of 14 bases. From germline, CDR1 is LNHDA and CDR2 SQIVND (reference sequence). The CDR3 is made up of 13 amino acids. The whole variable domain, filled in from reference TRBV19 and TRBJ1-5, reads DGGITQSPKYLFRKEGQNVTLSCEQNLNHDAMYWYRQDPGQGLRLIYYSQIVNDFQKGDIAEGYSVSREKKESFPLTVTSAQKNPTAFYLCASMAGQNQPQHFGDGTRLSIL.

The rearrangement links TRBV14 to TRBJ2-4, with D possibly TRBD2 on 5 matching bases. CDR3 length equals 19 residues. Germline CDR1 and CDR2: SGHDN and FVKESK. The germline V and J ends were trimmed by 0 bases and 1 base, with 19 bases remaining between them. In DNA, the CDR3 is TGTGCCAGCAGCCAAGAGGAGCTAGGGCGGAGGTTGGCCAAAAACATTCAGTACTTC. It translates to CASSQEELGRRLAKNIQYF.

The CDR3 region has the DNA TGTGCCAGCAGCAGCGGAGTGACTTATACAGATACGCAGTATTTT. Translating it yields CASSSGVTYTDTQYF. This chain connects TRBV7-2 to TRBJ2-3; D may be TRBD2 (5 bases). This CDR3 spans 15 amino acids. Germline V gives CDR1 SGHTA, CDR2 FQGNSA. V dropped 5 bases and J dropped 3 bases, with 15 bases sitting between them. Using reference TRBV7-2 and TRBJ2-3 for the parts outside the CDR3, the full variable domain is GAGVSQSPSNKVTEKGKDVELRCDPISGHTALYWYRQSLGQGLEFLIYFQGNSAPDKSGLPSDRFSAERTGGSVSTLTIQRTQQEDSAVYLCASSSGVTYTDTQYFGPGTRLTVL.

The chain has TRBV7-9 and TRBJ2-5, with D uncertain. Germline V gene data show CDR1 as SEHNR and CDR2 as FQNEAQ (reference sequence). V was pared by 11 bases and J by 2 bases, with 24 bases between. CDR3 length equals 16 residues. The CDR3 loop is CAPGVVLGLGQETQYF. The CDR3 bases are TGTGCCCCCGGAGTGGTTTTAGGCTTGGGACAAGAGACCCAGTACTTC.

This clone came up a few times. The chain uses TRBV30 and TRBJ1-1, with D maybe TRBD1 (6 bases). This CDR3 is 14 amino acids long. Per the germline V gene, CDR1 is GTSNPN and CDR2 is SVGIG (reference sequence). V lost 4 bases and J lost 0, with 12 bases in between. The CDR3 nucleotides read TGTGCCTGGAAGGGGGACATGTTGAACACTGAAGCTTTCTTT. As protein: CAWKGDMLNTEAFF.

This clone has more than one count but fewer than ten. The chain joins TRBV5-6 to TRBJ1-5, with 7 bases lining up with TRBD1. Germline CDR1 reads SGHDT; CDR2 reads YYEEEE. The CDR3 is 14 residues long. The J segment lost 6 bases and the V segment lost 2 bases, leaving 5 bases of the junction unmatched. The CDR3 protein is CASSFRQGSQPQHF. The CDR3 bases are TGTGCCAGCAGCTTTCGACAGGGCAGTCAGCCCCAGCATTTT.

A single count supports this clone. The genes are TRBV27 and TRBJ1-5, with D uncertain. The V end lost 6 bases, the J end lost 1 base, and 7 bases lay between the germline ends. The CDR3 length is 13 residues. Germline V gene sequence: CDR1 MNHEY, CDR2 SMNVEV (reference sequence). The CDR3 protein is CASRFGSNQPQHF. CDR3 nucleotide sequence: TGTGCCAGCAGATTCGGGAGCAATCAGCCCCAGCATTTT.

The chain uses TRBV7-6 and TRBJ2-5, with 7 bases aligning to TRBD2. CDR1 is SGHVS and CDR2 is FNYEAQ in the germline V gene. V trimming: 1 base; J trimming: 7 bases; junction bases outside the gene matches: 6. This CDR3 is built from 14 residues. The CDR3: CASSLGAGEGTQYF. CDR3 coding DNA: TGTGCCAGCAGCTTAGGTGCCGGGGAGGGGACCCAGTACTTC.

The V and J genes are TRBV18 and TRBJ2-3; the D gene could be TRBD1 or TRBD2 (6 bases each). V shed 0 bases and J shed 2 bases, with 9 bases lying between them. The germline V gene encodes CDR1 KGHSH and CDR2 LQKENI. The CDR3 covers 15 residues. CDR3 sequence reads: CASSPPSGATDTQYF. CDR3 coding DNA: TGTGCCAGCTCACCACCTTCGGGGGCCACAGATACGCAGTATTTT.

This chain joins TRBV5-5 and TRBJ2-5; tentatively, D is TRBD2 (6 bases). Trimming removed 3 bases from V and 2 bases from J, with 14 bases in between. Germline CDR1 SGHKS, CDR2 YYEKEE (reference sequence). There are 15 residues in the CDR3. The DNA of the CDR3 is TGTGCCAGCAGCTCAAGGGTGGGGGGACAAGAGACCCAGTACTTC. It translates to CASSSRVGGQETQYF.

The chain has TRBV18 and TRBJ1-2, with D hard to call. The V gene's germline CDR1 is KGHSH and CDR2 LQKENI. Trimming stripped 4 bases from V and 2 bases from J, with 8 bases between. The length of the CDR3 is 13 residues. The CDR3 loop is CASSRAVNYGYTF. Here the CDR3 DNA reads TGTGCCAGCTCACGAGCAGTCAACTATGGCTACACCTTC.

The rearrangement links TRBV7-2 to TRBJ2-6; 10 bases match TRBD2. This CDR3 region has 18 residues. Germline-derived CDR1 and CDR2 are SGHTA and FQGNSA. V gave up 2 bases and J gave up 4 bases; unmatched junction bases: 8. The CDR3 sequence is CASSLLPSGSPGANVLTF. The CDR3 DNA is TGTGCCAGCAGCTTACTGCCTAGCGGGAGCCCCGGGGCCAACGTCCTGACTTTC.

This clone was counted a single time. V gene TRBV7-3 combines with J gene TRBJ1-3; D is uncertain. The length of the CDR3 is 17 residues. Trimming took off 1 base at V and 2 bases at J, with 15 bases between the two ends. The germline CDR1 and CDR2 sequences are SGHTA and FQGTGA. CDR3 in amino acids: CASSLMSPGTAGNTIYF. The CDR3 nucleotides read TGTGCCAGCAGCTTAATGAGCCCGGGTACGGCTGGAAACACCATATATTTT.

This chain uses TRBV2 with TRBJ1-1; possibly TRBD1 for D (6 bases). The germline V gene encodes CDR1 SNHLY and CDR2 FYNNEI. The CDR3 sequence is 14 residues long. Trimming stripped 6 bases from V and 6 bases from J, with 17 bases between. The CDR3 DNA sequence: TGTGCCAGCAGGGGGGGCCGGGTCAACCCTGAAGCTTTCTTT. Translated: CASRGGRVNPEAFF.